This T cell receptor (beta chain) emerged from a study of T cell clusters in autoimmune cytopenias. Points from the study as a whole: Healthy donors had roughly 3-fold more exclusive TRB clusters than active autoimmune hepatitis patients.

From germline, CDR1 is MNHEY and CDR2 SMNVEV (reference sequence). This CDR3 contains 13 residues. Approximately 40,000 genome equivalents of blood DNA were amplified for TRB. Multiplex touch-down PCR amplified TRB using TRB-A and TRB-B pools in one tube. TCRdb re-called the multiplex PCR reads and shows each CDR3 protein once, DNA omitted. The sample totals more than 12,000 distinct CDR3 sequences. As regards this clonotype: The antigen is undetermined.

This sample also appeared in a second study, on T cell repertoires in aging, cancer and after chemotherapy. This second study notes: Donor ages fell into six groups from 30 or younger up to 70 or older. Untreated cancer patients had significantly lower blood TCR diversity than age-matched healthy donors. Loss of evenness, beyond lost richness, contributed to age-related TCR diversity decline in cancer patients.

The chain recombines TRBV27 with TRBJ2-7; TCRdb gives TRBD2 as the D gene, but with no DNA this cannot be confirmed. The TCR originated in a human donor in good health. The source material was peripheral blood. The CDR3 sequence is CASSLVPSYEQYF.